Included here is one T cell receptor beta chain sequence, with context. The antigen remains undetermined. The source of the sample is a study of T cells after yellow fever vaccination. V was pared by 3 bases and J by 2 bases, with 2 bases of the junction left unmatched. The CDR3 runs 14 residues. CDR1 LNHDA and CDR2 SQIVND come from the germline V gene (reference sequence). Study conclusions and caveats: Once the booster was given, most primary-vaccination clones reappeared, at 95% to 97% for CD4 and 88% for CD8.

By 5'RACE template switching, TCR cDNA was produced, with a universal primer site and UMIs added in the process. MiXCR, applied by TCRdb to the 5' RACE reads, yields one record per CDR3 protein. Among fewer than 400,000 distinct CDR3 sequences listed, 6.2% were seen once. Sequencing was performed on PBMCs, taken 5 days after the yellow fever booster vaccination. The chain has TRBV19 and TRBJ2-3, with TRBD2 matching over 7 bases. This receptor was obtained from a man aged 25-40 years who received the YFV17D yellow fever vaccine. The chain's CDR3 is CASSIGLDTDTQYF. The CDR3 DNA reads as TGTGCCAGTAGTATCGGACTAGACACAGATACGCAGTATTTT.